A selection of T cell receptor beta chains follows, all from one sample in a study of cytomegalovirus exposure and HLA in healthy donors. Profiled with immunoSEQ multiplex PCR; TCRdb holds only in-frame clones, not every one. The sample lists roughly 80,000 clones; roughly 76% were seen once. Sequenced sample: PBMCs. These receptors all come from a woman in her twenties or thirties in good health and CMV-seronegative. Both conserved end residues are part of each CDR3. The D gene is left open where the match is weak. Clone size is stated in some rows and not others, as once, few, many or a class when expanded.

abundance,d_gene,j_gene,v_gene,CDR3aa,CDR3nt
.,.,TRBJ1-5,TRBV19,CASNSGEQPQHF,TGTGCCAGTAATTCAGGGGAACAGCCCCAGCATTTT
.,TRBD2,TRBJ2-7,TRBV27,CASSLGGLAGTYEQYF,TGTGCCAGCAGTTTAGGGGGACTAGCGGGTACCTACGAGCAGTACTTC
.,.,TRBJ2-1,TRBV5-1,CASSMDSSSYNEQFF,TGCGCCAGCAGCATGGACTCGAGCTCCTACAATGAGCAGTTCTTC
.,TRBD2,TRBJ2-3,TRBV28,CASSKLAGGPFGPYTDTQYF,TGTGCCAGCAGTAAACTAGCGGGAGGGCCTTTTGGGCCTTACACAGATACGCAGTATTTT
.,.,TRBJ1-2,TRBV6-6,CASSGGGAGELWGYTF,TGTGCCAGCAGCGGGGGGGGTGCGGGGGAATTATGGGGCTACACCTTC
.,TRBD1,TRBJ2-7,TRBV28,CASSFPGTGVYEQYF,TGTGCCAGCAGTTTCCCGGGGACAGGGGTCTACGAGCAGTACTTC
.,TRBD1,TRBJ2-4,TRBV7-8,CASSEGQIAKNIQYF,TGTGCCAGCAGCGAGGGACAGATAGCCAAAAACATTCAGTACTTC
.,TRBD2,TRBJ2-7,TRBV6-6,CASSSPGLARYEQYF,TGTGCCAGCAGTTCTCCGGGACTAGCTCGGTACGAGCAGTACTTC
few,.,TRBJ2-3,TRBV5-6,CASSNPGERVDTQYF,TGTGCCAGCAGCAACCCGGGGGAGCGGGTAGATACGCAGTATTTT
.,.,TRBJ2-1,TRBV14,CASSQVIRDTNEQFF,TGTGCCAGCAGCCAAGTAATAAGGGACACCAATGAGCAGTTCTTC
.,TRBD1,TRBJ1-1,TRBV10-3,CAITNTGAEAFF,TGTGCCATCACCAACACAGGGGCTGAAGCTTTCTTT
.,.,TRBJ1-1,TRBV9,CASSVKIPGINTEAFF,TGTGCCAGCAGCGTCAAAATCCCCGGGATCAACACTGAAGCTTTCTTT
.,.,TRBJ2-6,TRBV29-1,CSVRSSGANVLTF,TGCAGCGTCCGGAGCTCTGGGGCCAACGTCCTGACTTTC
.,.,TRBJ1-6,TRBV28,CASSLSRGNSPLHF,TGTGCCAGCAGTTTATCCCGGGGGAACTCACCCCTCCACTTT
.,TRBD1,TRBJ1-4,TRBV5-4,CASSLNRGQEKLFF,TGTGCCAGCAGCTTGAACAGGGGACAAGAAAAACTGTTTTTT
few,.,TRBJ1-2,TRBV5-1,CASSFQGLSNYGYTF,TGCGCCAGCAGCTTCCAGGGTTTATCTAACTATGGCTACACCTTC
.,TRBD1,TRBJ1-4,TRBV6-5,CASSSGQGALNEKLFF,TGTGCCAGCAGTTCTGGACAGGGGGCTCTTAATGAAAAACTGTTTTTT
.,.,TRBJ1-1,TRBV4-1,CASSQEHLGGAFF,TGCGCCAGCAGCCAGGAGCACTTGGGTGGTGCTTTCTTT
.,TRBD1,TRBJ1-1,TRBV5-1,CASSRQGGGDTEAFF,TGCGCCAGCAGCCGACAGGGGGGAGGGGACACTGAAGCTTTCTTT
.,TRBD2,TRBJ2-5,TRBV7-9,CASSSFQREGKETQYF,TGTGCCAGCAGCTCATTTCAGCGGGAGGGGAAGGAGACCCAGTACTTC
.,.,TRBJ1-2,TRBV2,CASRWAYGYTF,TGTGCCAGCAGATGGGCCTATGGCTACACCTTC
.,.,TRBJ1-1,TRBV30,CAWRFSGNTEAFF,TGTGCCTGGAGGTTTTCGGGGAACACTGAAGCTTTCTTT
.,TRBD2,TRBJ2-1,TRBV29-1,CSFLLAASYNEQFF,TGCAGCTTCCTGCTAGCGGCCTCCTACAATGAGCAGTTCTTC
.,TRBD2,TRBJ2-3,TRBV5-4,CASSFKREAEDTQYF,TGTGCCAGCAGCTTCAAGCGGGAGGCGGAAGATACGCAGTATTTT
few,TRBD2,TRBJ2-2,TRBV30,CAWRDLFRSGTYTGELFF,TGTGCCTGGAGAGACTTGTTCCGTAGCGGGACGTACACCGGGGAGCTGTTTTTT
.,.,TRBJ1-1,TRBV6-1,CASSQRLGNTEAFF,TGTGCCAGCAGTCAGAGGTTGGGGAACACTGAAGCTTTCTTT
.,TRBD1,TRBJ1-3,TRBV6-8,CASSPRPGQGSNRFSGNTIYF,TGTGCCAGCAGCCCCAGACCGGGACAGGGCTCCAATCGATTCTCTGGAAACACCATATATTTT
few,TRBD1,TRBJ1-4,TRBV7-9,CASSLGQGAANEKLFF,TGTGCCAGCAGCTTAGGACAGGGGGCGGCTAATGAAAAACTGTTTTTT
.,.,TRBJ2-7,TRBV5-6,CASSSTENEQYF,TGTGCCAGCAGCTCGACAGAGAACGAGCAGTACTTC
.,TRBD2,TRBJ2-1,TRBV19,CASSPPWTSGSSSYNEQFF,TGTGCCAGTAGTCCTCCTTGGACTAGCGGGTCCAGCTCCTACAATGAGCAGTTCTTC
.,TRBD2,TRBJ2-7,TRBV5-4,CASSGTSGSYEQYF,TGTGCCAGCAGCGGGACTAGCGGGAGTTACGAGCAGTACTTC
.,TRBD1,TRBJ2-7,TRBV11-3,CASSPGQGSYEQYF,TGTGCCAGCAGCCCCGGACAGGGCTCCTACGAGCAGTACTTC
.,TRBD1,TRBJ1-5,TRBV19,CASANRGYNQPQHF,TGTGCCAGTGCAAACAGGGGTTACAATCAGCCCCAGCATTTT
few,TRBD2,TRBJ2-1,TRBV27,CASSFQPRTSSYNEQFF,TGTGCCAGCAGTTTTCAACCACGGACTAGCTCCTACAATGAGCAGTTCTTC
.,TRBD1,TRBJ2-1,TRBV19,CASSMTGGKFF,TGTGCCAGTAGTATGACAGGGGGGAAGTTCTTC
.,.,TRBJ2-7,TRBV9,CASSAFLGSYEQYF,TGTGCCAGCAGCGCCTTTCTCGGGTCATACGAGCAGTACTTC
.,TRBD2,TRBJ2-1,TRBV27,CASRPGLAGAGEQFF,TGTGCCAGCCGACCGGGACTAGCGGGAGCCGGTGAGCAGTTCTTC
.,.,TRBJ1-2,TRBV2,CASPDLVNYGYTF,TGTGCCAGCCCCGACTTGGTTAACTATGGCTACACCTTC
.,TRBD2,TRBJ2-5,TRBV2,CASSGGAGGGQETQYF,TGTGCCAGCAGTGGAGGGGCTGGGGGGGGCCAAGAGACCCAGTACTTC
.,.,TRBJ2-7,TRBV27,CASSLSRPAGEQYF,TGTGCCAGCAGTTTATCAAGGCCGGCGGGGGAGCAGTACTTC
.,.,TRBJ2-7,TRBV6-5,CASRARTATYEQYF,TGTGCCAGCAGGGCTCGGACAGCGACCTACGAGCAGTACTTC
.,.,TRBJ2-4,TRBV28,CASSPPPRASIQYF,TGTGCCAGCAGTCCCCCACCGCGTGCGAGCATTCAGTACTTC
.,TRBD2,TRBJ2-3,TRBV5-4,CASSFGSGRAGDTQYF,TGTGCCAGCAGCTTTGGGAGCGGGAGGGCCGGGGATACGCAGTATTTT
.,TRBD1,TRBJ2-3,TRBV19,CASSLGTDTDTQYF,TGTGCCAGTAGCCTCGGGACAGACACAGATACGCAGTATTTT
.,.,TRBJ2-7,TRBV7-9,CSSSSTNYRAPYEQYF,TGTTCCAGCAGCTCAACAAACTACAGGGCCCCCTACGAGCAGTACTTC
.,.,TRBJ1-5,TRBV27,CASSARGGIEKHF,TGTGCCAGCAGTGCACGGGGGGGCATCGAGAAGCATTTT
few,TRBD2,TRBJ2-1,TRBV7-9,CASSSGGLSHEQFF,TGTGCCAGCAGCTCCGGGGGACTATCGCATGAGCAGTTCTTC
.,.,TRBJ1-1,TRBV19,CASSYLFEAFF,TGTGCCAGTAGTTATCTATTTGAAGCTTTCTTT
once,TRBD1,TRBJ2-7,TRBV15,CATSGDRGPYEQYF,TGTGCCACCAGCGGGGACAGGGGCCCCTACGAGCAGTACTTC
.,.,TRBJ2-3,TRBV7-8,CASSLGGNTQYF,TGTGCCAGCAGCTTAGGCGGAAATACGCAGTATTTT
.,.,TRBJ1-1,TRBV6-5,CASRYTENTEAFF,TGTGCCAGCAGGTACACAGAGAACACTGAAGCTTTCTTT
few,.,TRBJ2-1,TRBV5-4,CASSWGRDFRGEQFF,TGTGCCAGCAGCTGGGGTCGGGATTTTAGAGGTGAGCAGTTCTTC
.,TRBD2,TRBJ2-5,TRBV7-2,CASSTERVVREGPIETQYF,TGTGCCAGCAGCACCGAACGGGTAGTAAGGGAGGGCCCGATTGAGACCCAGTACTTC
.,.,TRBJ2-5,TRBV28,CASRPVLEETQYF,TGTGCCAGCAGACCAGTGCTAGAGGAGACCCAGTACTTC
few,.,TRBJ2-6,TRBV28,CASSLDRYSGANVLTF,TGTGCCAGCAGTTTAGACAGGTACTCTGGGGCCAACGTCCTGACTTTC
.,TRBD2,TRBJ2-1,TRBV4-1,CASSRTSGSNEQFF,TGCGCCAGCAGTCGGACTAGCGGGAGCAATGAGCAGTTCTTC
.,TRBD1,TRBJ2-7,TRBV5-1,CASSPQGTYEQYF,TGCGCCAGCAGCCCACAGGGGACCTACGAGCAGTACTTC